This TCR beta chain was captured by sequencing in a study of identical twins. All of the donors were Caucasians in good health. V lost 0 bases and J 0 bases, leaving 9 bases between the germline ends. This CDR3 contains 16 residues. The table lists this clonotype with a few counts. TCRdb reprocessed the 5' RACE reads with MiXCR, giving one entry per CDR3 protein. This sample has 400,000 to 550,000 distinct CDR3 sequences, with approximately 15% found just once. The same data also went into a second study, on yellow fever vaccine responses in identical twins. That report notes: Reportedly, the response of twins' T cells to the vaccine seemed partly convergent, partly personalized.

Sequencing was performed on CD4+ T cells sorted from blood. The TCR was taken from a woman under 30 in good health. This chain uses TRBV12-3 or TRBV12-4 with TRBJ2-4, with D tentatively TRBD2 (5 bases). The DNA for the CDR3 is TGTGCCAGCAGTTTAGCGCGACTACTAGCCAAAAACATTCAGTACTTC. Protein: CASSLARLLAKNIQYF.